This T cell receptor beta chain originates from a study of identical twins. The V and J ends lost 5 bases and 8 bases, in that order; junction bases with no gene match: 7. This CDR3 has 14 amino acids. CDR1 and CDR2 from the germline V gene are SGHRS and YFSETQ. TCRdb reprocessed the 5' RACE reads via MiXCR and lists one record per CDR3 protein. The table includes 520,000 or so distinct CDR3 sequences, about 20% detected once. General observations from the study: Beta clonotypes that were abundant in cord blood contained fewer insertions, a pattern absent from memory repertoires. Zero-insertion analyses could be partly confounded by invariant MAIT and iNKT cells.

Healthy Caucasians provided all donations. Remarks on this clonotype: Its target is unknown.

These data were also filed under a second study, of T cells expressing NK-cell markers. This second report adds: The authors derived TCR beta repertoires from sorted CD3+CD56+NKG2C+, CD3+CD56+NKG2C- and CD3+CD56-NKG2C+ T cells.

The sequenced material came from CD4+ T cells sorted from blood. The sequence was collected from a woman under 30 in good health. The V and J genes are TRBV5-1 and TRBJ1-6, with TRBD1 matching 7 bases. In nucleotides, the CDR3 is TGCGCCAGCAGTTCCGGACAGGTTGATTCACCCCTCCACTTT. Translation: CASSSGQVDSPLHF.